A single sample gave rise to the 30 T cell receptor beta chains below, sequenced in a study of blood T cell repertoires in COVID-19. TCRdb keeps only in-frame clones here, not all; method: immunoSEQ multiplex PCR. The top ten clones hold roughly 18% of a sample with under 150,000 clones, approximately 86% of them seen once. Input material: peripheral blood. The receptor source for this set is a woman in her 50s who had recovered from COVID-19.

The chain employs TRBV29-1 and TRBJ2-1; 10 nucleotides match TRBD2. This CDR3 is 18 amino acids long. Trimming removed 5 bases from V and 3 bases from J; junction bases left unmatched: 16. Germline loops: CDR1 SQVTM, CDR2 ANQGSEA. CDR3 protein: CSVREASGRPPFYNEQFF. The CDR3 nucleotides are TGCAGCGTTCGTGAGGCTAGCGGGAGACCACCATTCTACAATGAGCAGTTCTTC.

The count of this clone is one. The V gene is TRBV6-5, the J gene TRBJ1-2; the D gene is possibly TRBD1 (6 bases). CDR3 length equals 12 residues. V lost 6 bases to trimming and J lost 3 bases, with 8 bases between them. Germline loops: CDR1 MNHEY, CDR2 SVGAGI. CDR3 bases: TGTGCCAGCAGCAGGGGCGACTATGGCTACACCTTC. This sequence encodes CASSRGDYGYTF.

The chain has TRBV9 and TRBJ1-3, with D possibly TRBD1 on 6 matching bases. This CDR3 has 15 residues. Germline values: CDR1 SGDLS, CDR2 YYNGEE. V was trimmed by 0 bases and J by 9 bases, leaving 16 bases between them. Here the CDR3 reads CASSVGNGQLGTIYF. CDR3 sequence (DNA): TGTGCCAGCAGCGTAGGAAATGGACAGTTGGGCACCATATATTTT. The full variable domain, completed using reference TRBV9 and TRBJ1-3, is DSGVTQTPKHLITATGQRVTLRCSPRSGDLSVYWYQQSLDQGLQFLIQYYNGEERAKGNILERFSAQQFPDLHSELNLSSLELGDSALYFCASSVGNGQLGTIYFGEGSWLTVV.

The gene calls are TRBV4-2 and TRBJ1-2; 10 bases line up with TRBD1. With 1 base clipped from V and 6 bases from J, the junction kept 14 bases outside the gene matches. This CDR3 is 18 amino acids long. Germline CDR1 and CDR2: LGHNA and YNFKEQ. The CDR3 loop is CASSQVGPLTGGLDGYTF. Here the CDR3 DNA reads TGTGCCAGCAGCCAAGTGGGGCCCCTGACAGGGGGCCTCGATGGCTACACCTTC.

This clone was recorded once. The V gene is TRBV18, the J gene TRBJ2-2, with TRBD2 identical over 14 bases. Germline V gene data show CDR1 as KGHSH and CDR2 as LQKENI. The CDR3 has 16 residues. Trimming cost V 5 bases and J 7 bases; bases outside gene matches: 6. DNA of the CDR3: TGTGCCAGCTCAGAGGGACTAGCGGGAGTCATCGGGGAGCTGTTTTTT. Translation gives CASSEGLAGVIGELFF.

The chain has TRBV7-3 and TRBJ2-5, with D possibly TRBD1 on 6 matching bases. This CDR3 spans 13 amino acids. Per the germline V gene, CDR1 is SGHTA and CDR2 is FQGTGA. V was trimmed by 2 bases and J by 5 bases, leaving 9 bases between them. This chain's CDR3 is CASSLGQLETQYF. The CDR3 bases are TGTGCCAGCAGCTTAGGACAGTTGGAGACCCAGTACTTC.

This rearrangement joins TRBV6-2 or TRBV6-3 to TRBJ2-2; D not certain. The CDR3 sequence is 17 residues long. V was clipped by 4 bases and J by 7 bases, with 22 bases between them. Looked up from germline, CDR1 is MNHEY and CDR2 is SVGEGT. For the CDR3, the DNA is TGTGCCAGCAGTTTTTCCCCCTCCCGGGTTCGGCACGGGGAGCTGTTTTTT. Translating it yields CASSFSPSRVRHGELFF.

The chain employs TRBV2 and TRBJ2-7, with 9 positions matching TRBD2. The CDR3 is made up of 15 amino acids. Germline CDR1 SNHLY, CDR2 FYNNEI. Trimming at V came to 1 base and at J to 7 bases, leaving 8 bases not matched to a gene. CDR3 nucleotides: TGTGCCAGCAGTGAAGTACTAGCGGGCTCCGGGGAGCAGTACTTC. Protein: CASSEVLAGSGEQYF.

The chain uses TRBV19 and TRBJ2-7, with 7 nucleotides matching TRBD1. This CDR3 spans 15 amino acids. V shed 7 bases, J shed 3 bases, and the junction held 12 bases outside the gene matches. The germline gives CDR1 LNHDA, CDR2 SQIVND (reference sequence). DNA of the CDR3: TGTGCCAGTAAGGAGCACTTCAGGGGGAGCTACGAGCAGTACTTC. Amino acid sequence: CASKEHFRGSYEQYF.

The chain has TRBV5-1 and TRBJ2-1; 9 nucleotides agree with TRBD2. The J segment lost 0 bases and the V segment lost 1 base, leaving 5 bases of the junction unmatched. This CDR3 has 17 amino acids. Germline CDR1 reads SGHRS; CDR2 reads YFSETQ. CDR3 residues: CASSLSLRGGSYNEQFF. DNA for the CDR3: TGCGCCAGCAGCTTGAGTTTGCGGGGGGGCTCCTACAATGAGCAGTTCTTC.

The chain carries TRBV7-2 and TRBJ1-2; 10 positions agree with TRBD1. J was trimmed by 3 bases and V by 3 bases; bases with no gene match: 4. Looked up from germline, CDR1 is SGHTA and CDR2 is FQGNSA. The CDR3 has 15 amino acids. This chain's CDR3 is CASSFQGQGDYGYTF. CDR3 sequence (DNA): TGTGCCAGCAGCTTCCAAGGACAGGGGGACTATGGCTACACCTTC.

The chain has TRBV7-9 and TRBJ2-7; the D gene is possibly TRBD2 (5 bases). Germline CDR1 is SEHNR and CDR2 is FQNEAQ (reference sequence). V lost 5 bases and J 1 base, leaving 12 bases between the germline ends. There are 14 residues in the CDR3. The CDR3 reads CASSPDSISYEQYF. For the CDR3, the DNA is TGTGCCAGCAGCCCGGACTCTATATCCTACGAGCAGTACTTC. The complete variable domain, with remaining parts taken from reference TRBV7-9 and TRBJ2-7, reads DTGVSQNPRHKITKRGQNVTFRCDPISEHNRLYWYRQTLGQGPEFLTYFQNEAQLEKSRLLSDRFSAERPKGSFSTLEIQRTEQGDSAMYLCASSPDSISYEQYFGPGTRLTVT.

This clone was picked up one time. The V and J genes are TRBV18 and TRBJ1-1, with 7 bases lining up with TRBD1. CDR1 is KGHSH and CDR2 is LQKENI in the germline V gene. V dropped 0 bases and J dropped 1; count of bases not matched to a gene: 5. There are 16 residues in the CDR3. CDR3 loop: CASSPPGGQRNTEAFF. The CDR3 DNA sequence: TGTGCCAGCTCACCACCGGGGGGACAGAGGAACACTGAAGCTTTCTTT.

This clone was picked up one time. The chain employs TRBV27 and TRBJ2-7; D may be TRBD1 (6 bases). V was trimmed by 0 bases and J by 3 bases, leaving 15 bases between them. This CDR3 is 16 amino acids long. Germline CDR1 MNHEY, CDR2 SMNVEV (reference sequence). The CDR3 DNA sequence: TGTGCCAGCAGTTTATCGTCTTCAGGGGCACTCTACGAGCAGTACTTC. Its translation is CASSLSSSGALYEQYF.

The rearrangement joins TRBV23-1 to TRBJ1-5; D is unclear. TRBV23-1 is placed among ORFs of uncertain function. V was shortened by 6 bases and J by 1 base, with 10 bases between the two germline ends. The CDR3 sequence is 14 residues long. The CDR3 region has the DNA TGCGCCAGCAGGGACTTCACAAGCAATCAGCCCCAGCATTTT. It encodes CASRDFTSNQPQHF.

J is TRBJ1-4 and V is TRBV2; D is unclear. CDR3 size: 14 residues. The V and J ends lost 4 bases and 5 bases respectively, with 11 bases between them. Germline V gene data show CDR1 as SNHLY and CDR2 as FYNNEI. CDR3 region: CASSVWGGNEKLFF. The CDR3 nucleotides read TGTGCCAGCAGTGTTTGGGGAGGCAATGAAAAACTGTTTTTT.

This chain links TRBV3-1 (or the pseudogene TRBV3-2) with TRBJ2-7; 7 bases agree with TRBD1. This CDR3 contains 13 residues. Germline V gene sequence: CDR1 LGHDT, CDR2 YNNKEL (reference sequence). V dropped 11 bases and J dropped 3; count of bases not matched to a gene: 10. CDR3 coding DNA: TGTGCCGCCCCAGGGGGAAGAGTCTACGAGCAGTACTTC. It specifies CAAPGGRVYEQYF.

The chain carries TRBV24-1 and TRBJ2-1, with a possible D match to TRBD2 (5 bases). The V gene's germline CDR1 is KGHDR and CDR2 SFDVKD. This CDR3 comprises 15 residues. The V end was cut by 4 bases, the J end by 6 bases, with 15 bases between. The CDR3 protein is CATSELSSFPNEQFF. CDR3 DNA: TGTGCCACCAGTGAATTATCTAGCTTTCCCAATGAGCAGTTCTTC.

V is TRBV5-1 and J is TRBJ1-4; 8 nucleotides match TRBD1. Trimming cost V 1 base and J 5 bases; bases outside gene matches: 4. The CDR3 is 15 amino acids. The germline V gene encodes CDR1 SGHRS and CDR2 YFSETQ. The DNA of the CDR3 is TGCGCCAGCAGCTTGTGGACAGGGAAGAATGAAAAACTGTTTTTT. Its translation is CASSLWTGKNEKLFF.

The CDR3 sequence is CASSFGSSGGLSSSYNEQFF. CDR3 nucleotide sequence: TGCGCCAGCAGCTTCGGTTCTAGCGGGGGCCTATCTAGCTCCTACAATGAGCAGTTCTTC. V is TRBV5-1 and J is TRBJ2-1; 10 nucleotides align to TRBD2. This CDR3 comprises 20 residues. The J segment lost 0 bases and the V segment lost 2 bases, leaving 14 bases of the junction unmatched. In germline, CDR1 is SGHRS, CDR2 YFSETQ. Looking up the rest from reference TRBV5-1 and TRBJ2-1 gives the full variable domain: KAGVTQTPRYLIKTRGQQVTLSCSPISGHRSVSWYQQTPGQGLQFLFEYFSETQRNKGNFPGRFSGRQFSNSRSEMNVSTLELGDSALYLCASSFGSSGGLSSSYNEQFFGPGTRLTVL.

The genes are TRBV2 and TRBJ1-6; unclear D gene. The CDR3 extends over 13 amino acids. Germline V gives CDR1 SNHLY, CDR2 FYNNEI. V was pared by 7 bases and J by 8 bases, with 12 bases between. The CDR3 DNA follows: TGTGCCAGCAAACCAGAGGCGTATTCACCCCTCCACTTT. This codes for CASKPEAYSPLHF.

This clone was found a few times. J is TRBJ2-5 and V is TRBV18; TRBD1 matches at 8 bases. The CDR3 runs 13 residues. With V trimmed by 5 bases and J by 7 bases, 6 bases remained unmatched. Germline V gene sequence: CDR1 KGHSH, CDR2 LQKENI. The CDR3 DNA reads as TGTGCCAGCTCATTCGACAGGGGAGGGACCCAGTACTTC. Amino acid sequence: CASSFDRGGTQYF.

This chain joins TRBV6-6 and TRBJ2-1; 7 nucleotides align to TRBD1. The germline V gene has CDR1 MNHNY and CDR2 SVGAGI (reference sequence). The CDR3 consists of 15 residues. V lost 5 bases to trimming and J lost 7 bases; unmatched junction nucleotides: 11. The CDR3 here is CASSRDSTPGNEQFF. The CDR3, as DNA: TGTGCCAGCAGTAGGGACAGTACCCCAGGTAATGAGCAGTTCTTC.

This chain joins TRBV18 and TRBJ2-1, with a weak D call TRBD1 (6 bases). This CDR3 contains 15 residues. Trimming pared 6 bases from V and 5 bases from J, leaving 17 bases between. The V gene's germline CDR1 is KGHSH and CDR2 LQKENI. The CDR3 coding sequence is TGTGCCAGCTCCCTACAGGGATATGTTGACAATGAGCAGTTCTTC. Its protein is CASSLQGYVDNEQFF.

This clone was seen only a few times. The chain employs TRBV27 and TRBJ2-1, with D possibly TRBD1 on 5 matching bases. Trimming took off 3 bases at V and 10 bases at J, with 16 bases between the two ends. The CDR3 has 14 amino acids. CDR1 MNHEY and CDR2 SMNVEV come from the germline V gene (reference sequence). In DNA, the CDR3 is TGTGCCAGCAGTTTCCGAGGTAACAGGCCCGAGCAGTTCTTC. Residues: CASSFRGNRPEQFF.

CDR3: CASSAGTGATNEKLFF. CDR3 nucleotide sequence: TGTGCCAGCAGCGCAGGGACAGGCGCAACTAATGAAAAACTGTTTTTT. The chain has TRBV5-8 and TRBJ1-4; 8 bases are shared with TRBD1. J gave up 0 bases and V 4 bases, and 5 bases lay outside the gene matches. There are 16 residues in the CDR3. Germline lookup yields CDR1 SGHTS and CDR2 YDEGEE.

This clone has only one observation. This chain connects TRBV7-6 to TRBJ1-1; a weak D match, TRBD1 (6 bases). CDR3 length equals 14 residues. Trimming removed 2 bases from V and 7 bases from J, with 14 bases in between. Germline V lookup: CDR1 SGHVS, CDR2 FNYEAQ. CDR3 residues: CASSLRAGDGEAFF. Written as DNA, the CDR3 is TGTGCCAGCAGCTTAAGGGCAGGGGACGGTGAAGCTTTCTTT.

This clone was detected a few times. V and J are TRBV6-2 or TRBV6-3 and TRBJ1-2; no clear D gene. Germline V gene sequence: CDR1 MNHEY, CDR2 SVGEGT. The CDR3 loop spans 12 amino acids. Trimming pared 6 bases from V and 1 base from J, leaving 6 bases between. DNA for the CDR3: TGTGCCAGCAGCCCTCGTAACTATGGCTACACCTTC. Amino acids: CASSPRNYGYTF.

The V and J genes are TRBV18 and TRBJ2-7, with D possibly TRBD1 on 6 matching bases. Germline V gene sequence: CDR1 KGHSH, CDR2 LQKENI. V lost 2 bases to trimming and J lost 3 bases, with 11 bases between them. The CDR3 has 14 residues. The CDR3 is CASSPGGPDYEQYF. The CDR3 region has the DNA TGTGCCAGCTCACCAGGGGGCCCAGACTACGAGCAGTACTTC.

The chain links TRBV29-1 to TRBJ2-1, with D possibly TRBD2 on 6 matching bases. Deletions cut 4 bases from V and 0 bases from J, with 13 bases between. Germline V gives CDR1 SQVTM, CDR2 ANQGSEA. The CDR3 consists of 15 residues. The CDR3 sequence is CSVVAGRRSYNEQFF. As DNA, the CDR3 is TGCAGCGTTGTCGCGGGACGACGCTCCTACAATGAGCAGTTCTTC.